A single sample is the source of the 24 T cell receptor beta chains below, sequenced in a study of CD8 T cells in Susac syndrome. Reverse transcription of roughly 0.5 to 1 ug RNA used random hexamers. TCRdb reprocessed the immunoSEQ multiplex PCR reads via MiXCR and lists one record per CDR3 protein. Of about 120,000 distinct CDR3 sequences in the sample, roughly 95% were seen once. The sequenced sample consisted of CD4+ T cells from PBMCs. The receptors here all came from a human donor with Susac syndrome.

CDR3 residues: CAIRPGQEFNEQFF. In DNA, the CDR3 is TGTGCCATCAGACCGGGACAGGAATTCAATGAGCAGTTCTTC. V is TRBV10-3 and J is TRBJ2-1, with 8 nucleotides matching TRBD1. Germline loops: CDR1 ENHRY, CDR2 SYGVKD. CDR3 size: 14 residues. Germline trimming cut 6 bases from V and 6 bases from J; bases unmatched to any gene: 7.

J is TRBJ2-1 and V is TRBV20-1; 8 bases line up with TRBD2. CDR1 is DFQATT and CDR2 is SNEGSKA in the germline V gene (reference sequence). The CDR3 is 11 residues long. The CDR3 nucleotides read TGCAGCCCGGGAGGGCCGGCTGAGCAGTTCTTC. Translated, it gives CSPGGPAEQFF.

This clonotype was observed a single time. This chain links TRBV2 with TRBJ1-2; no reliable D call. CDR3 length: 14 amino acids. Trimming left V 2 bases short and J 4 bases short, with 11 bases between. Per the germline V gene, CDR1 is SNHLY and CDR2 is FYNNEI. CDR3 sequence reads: CASSERAASYGYTF. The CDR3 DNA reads TGTGCCAGCAGTGAAAGGGCAGCTTCCTATGGCTACACCTTC.

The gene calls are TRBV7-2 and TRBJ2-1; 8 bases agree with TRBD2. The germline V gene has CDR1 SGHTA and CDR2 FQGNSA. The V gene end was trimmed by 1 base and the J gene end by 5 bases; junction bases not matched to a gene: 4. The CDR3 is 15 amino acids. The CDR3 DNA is TGTGCCAGCAGCTTAGTGGGACTAGGCCACAATGAGCAGTTCTTC. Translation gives CASSLVGLGHNEQFF.

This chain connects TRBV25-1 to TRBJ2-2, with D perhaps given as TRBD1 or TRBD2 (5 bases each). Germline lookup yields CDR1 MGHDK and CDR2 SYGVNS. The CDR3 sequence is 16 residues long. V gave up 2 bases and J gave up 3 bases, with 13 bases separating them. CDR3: CASSEIFLGDTGELFF. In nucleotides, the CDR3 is TGTGCCAGCAGTGAAATTTTTCTGGGGGACACCGGGGAGCTGTTTTTT.

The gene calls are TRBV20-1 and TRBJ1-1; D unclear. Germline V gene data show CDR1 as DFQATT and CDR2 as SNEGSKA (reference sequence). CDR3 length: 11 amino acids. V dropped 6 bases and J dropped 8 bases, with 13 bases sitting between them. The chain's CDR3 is CSAKSGEEAFF. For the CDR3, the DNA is TGCAGTGCCAAATCTGGGGAAGAAGCTTTCTTT.

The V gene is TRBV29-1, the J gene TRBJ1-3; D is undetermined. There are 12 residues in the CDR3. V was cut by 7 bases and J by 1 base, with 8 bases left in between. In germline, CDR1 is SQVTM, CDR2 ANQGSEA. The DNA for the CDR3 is TGCAGCGCCAAAGGGTCTGGAAACACCATATATTTT. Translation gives CSAKGSGNTIYF.

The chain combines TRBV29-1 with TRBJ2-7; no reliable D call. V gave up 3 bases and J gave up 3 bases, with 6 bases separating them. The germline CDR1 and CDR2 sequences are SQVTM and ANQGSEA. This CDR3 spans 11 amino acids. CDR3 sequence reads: CSVDIGYEQYF. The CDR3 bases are TGCAGCGTTGATATCGGCTACGAGCAGTACTTC.

CDR3 in amino acids: CASSLDPDRLLKEQYF. DNA for the CDR3: TGTGCCAGCAGCTTGGATCCCGACAGGCTCCTTAAGGAGCAGTACTTC. V gene TRBV5-6 combines with J gene TRBJ2-7; the D gene is possibly TRBD1 (6 bases). V was clipped by 0 bases and J by 7 bases, with 20 bases between them. Germline V CDR1 and CDR2: SGHDT, YYEEEE. The CDR3 has 16 amino acids.

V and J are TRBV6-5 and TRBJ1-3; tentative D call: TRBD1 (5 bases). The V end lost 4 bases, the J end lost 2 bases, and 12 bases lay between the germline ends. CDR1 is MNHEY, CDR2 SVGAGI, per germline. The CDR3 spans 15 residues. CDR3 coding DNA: TGTGCCAGCAGTTCGGGACGGGTGACTGGAAACACCATATATTTT. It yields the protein CASSSGRVTGNTIYF.

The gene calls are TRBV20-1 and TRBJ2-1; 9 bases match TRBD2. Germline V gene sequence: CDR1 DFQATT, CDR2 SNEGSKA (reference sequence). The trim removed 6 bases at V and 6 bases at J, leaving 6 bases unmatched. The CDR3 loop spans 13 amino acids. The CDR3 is CSARSGRSNEQFF. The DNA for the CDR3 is TGCAGTGCCCGTAGCGGGAGAAGCAATGAGCAGTTCTTC.

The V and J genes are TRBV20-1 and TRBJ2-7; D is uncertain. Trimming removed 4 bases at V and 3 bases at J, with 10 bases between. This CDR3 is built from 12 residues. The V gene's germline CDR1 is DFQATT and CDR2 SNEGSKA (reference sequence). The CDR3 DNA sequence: TGCAGTGCTATGTCCAAAGACTACGAGCAGTACTTC. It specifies CSAMSKDYEQYF.

DNA for the CDR3: TGTGCCACTGGCGCAACCGGGACAGGGTCCTACAATGAGCAGTTCTTC. Translation: CATGATGTGSYNEQFF. The genes are TRBV24-1 and TRBJ2-1; 9 positions match TRBD1. The trim removed 10 bases at V and 1 base at J, leaving 10 bases unmatched. The CDR3 is 16 residues long. Germline CDR1 and CDR2: KGHDR and SFDVKD.

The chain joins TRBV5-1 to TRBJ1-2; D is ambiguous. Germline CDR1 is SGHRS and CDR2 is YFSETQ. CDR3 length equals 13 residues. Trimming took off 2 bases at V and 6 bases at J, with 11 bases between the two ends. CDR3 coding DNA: TGCGCCAGCAGCTTTTTCGGCACGGATGGCTACACCTTC. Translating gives CASSFFGTDGYTF.

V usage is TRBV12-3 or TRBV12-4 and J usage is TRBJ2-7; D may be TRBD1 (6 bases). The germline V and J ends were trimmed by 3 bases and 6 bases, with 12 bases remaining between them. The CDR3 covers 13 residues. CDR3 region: CASSLIVGGEQYF. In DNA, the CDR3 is TGTGCCAGCAGTTTGATTGTAGGGGGCGAGCAGTACTTC.

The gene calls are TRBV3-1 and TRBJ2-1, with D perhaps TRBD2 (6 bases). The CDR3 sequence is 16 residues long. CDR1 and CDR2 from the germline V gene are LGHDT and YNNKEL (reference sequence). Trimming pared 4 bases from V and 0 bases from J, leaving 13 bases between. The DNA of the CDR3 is TGTGCCAGCAGCCCCGCCCTGACTAGCTCCTACAATGAGCAGTTCTTC. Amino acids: CASSPALTSSYNEQFF.

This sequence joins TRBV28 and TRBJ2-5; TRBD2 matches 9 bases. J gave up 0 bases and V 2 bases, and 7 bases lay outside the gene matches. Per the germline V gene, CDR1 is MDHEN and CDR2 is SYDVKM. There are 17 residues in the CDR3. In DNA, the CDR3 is TGTGCCAGCAGTTTAGGGACTAGCTCGGAGTACCAAGAGACCCAGTACTTC. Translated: CASSLGTSSEYQETQYF.

The CDR3 spells CSVKLRLADNNEQFF. CDR3 DNA sequence: TGCAGCGTTAAGCTGCGACTCGCGGATAACAATGAGCAGTTCTTC. V and J are TRBV29-1 and TRBJ2-1, with D unresolved. Germline V gene lookup returns CDR1 SQVTM and CDR2 ANQGSEA. The CDR3 contains 15 residues. The germline V and J ends were trimmed by 5 bases and 5 bases, with 19 bases remaining between them.

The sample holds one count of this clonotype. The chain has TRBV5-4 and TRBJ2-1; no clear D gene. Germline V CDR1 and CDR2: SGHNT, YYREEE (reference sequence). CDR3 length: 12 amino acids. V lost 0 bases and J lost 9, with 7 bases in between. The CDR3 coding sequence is TGTGCCAGCAGCTTGGATACCGGTGAGCAGTTCTTC. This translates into CASSLDTGEQFF.

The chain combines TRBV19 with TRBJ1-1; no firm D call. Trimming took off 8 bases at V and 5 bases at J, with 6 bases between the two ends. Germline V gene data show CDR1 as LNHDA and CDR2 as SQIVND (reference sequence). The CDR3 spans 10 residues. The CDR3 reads CASQATEAFF. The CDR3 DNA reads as TGTGCCAGTCAGGCGACTGAAGCTTTCTTT.

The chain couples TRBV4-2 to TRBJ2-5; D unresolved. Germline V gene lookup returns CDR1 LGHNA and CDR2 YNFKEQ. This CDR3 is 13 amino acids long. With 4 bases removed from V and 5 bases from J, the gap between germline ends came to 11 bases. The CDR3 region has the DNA TGTGCCAGCAGCCCGCGAGACTTGGAGACCCAGTACTTC. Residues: CASSPRDLETQYF.

CDR3 sequence: CASSRTGTSKDTQYF. CDR3 nucleotide sequence: TGCGCCAGCAGCCGAACCGGGACTAGTAAAGATACGCAGTATTTT. This chain links TRBV4-1 with TRBJ2-3; the match to TRBD2 covers 8 bases. CDR1 and CDR2 (germline): MGHRA, YSYEKL. The V gene end was trimmed by 4 bases and the J gene end by 5 bases; junction bases not matched to a gene: 8. This CDR3 spans 15 amino acids.

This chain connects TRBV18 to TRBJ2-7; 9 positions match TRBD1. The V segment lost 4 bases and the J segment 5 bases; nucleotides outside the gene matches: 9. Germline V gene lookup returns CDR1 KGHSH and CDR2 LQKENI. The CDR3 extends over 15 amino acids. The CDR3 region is CASSLLPGQGNEQYF. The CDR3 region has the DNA TGTGCCAGCTCACTCCTGCCGGGACAGGGCAACGAGCAGTACTTC.

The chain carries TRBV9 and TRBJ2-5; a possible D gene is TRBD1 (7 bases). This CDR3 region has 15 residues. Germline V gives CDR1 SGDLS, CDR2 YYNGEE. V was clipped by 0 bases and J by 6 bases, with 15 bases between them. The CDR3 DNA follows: TGTGCCAGCAGCGTAGCAACAGGGGCGGGAAAGACCCAGTACTTC. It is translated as CASSVATGAGKTQYF.